These 30 T cell receptor beta chains came from one sample sequenced in a study of human T cells and chemical hapten exposure. TCRdb re-called the RACE reads through MiXCR, storing one row per CDR3 protein. The table records 360,000 or so distinct CDR3 sequences, roughly 6% of them present only once. Indicated time point: patch test 2, 6 weeks after DPC sensitization. Indicated treatment: therapeutic diphenylcyclopropenone sensitization with weekly scalp DPC. Sequences were derived from whole blood, sampled in connection with sensitization to the hapten diphenylcyclopropenone (DPC). The receptors shown here come from a young woman with alopecia areata. Some clones in this sample may be carry-over from other donors' samples.

The chain combines TRBV7-6 with TRBJ2-3; D remains ambiguous. The CDR3 contains 16 residues. Germline CDR1 SGHVS, CDR2 FNYEAQ. Trimming cost V 4 bases and J 1 base, with 15 bases left between them. CDR3 loop: CASSSQSAACTDTQYF. The DNA for the CDR3 is TGTGCCAGCAGCTCCCAGTCTGCGGCTTGCACAGATACGCAGTATTTT.

This clonotype showed up many times. This chain connects TRBV4-3 to TRBJ1-2; D uncertain. Germline V CDR1 and CDR2: LGHNA, YSLEER. The CDR3 is 17 residues long. Deletions cut 0 bases from V and 2 bases from J, with 16 bases between. DNA for the CDR3: TGCGCCAGCAGCCAAGAAATAACAAGAGGAGGAAACTATGGCTACACCTTC. Protein sequence: CASSQEITRGGNYGYTF.

A few counts support this clonotype. The chain's CDR3 is CASSRSGRDYGYTF. The CDR3 region has the DNA TGTGCCAGCAGTCGTTCCGGGAGAGACTATGGCTACACCTTC. This chain joins TRBV2 and TRBJ1-2; D is ambiguous. V lost 5 bases and J lost 3, with 13 bases in between. The CDR3 totals 14 residues. Germline values: CDR1 SNHLY, CDR2 FYNNEI.

This clonotype showed up just a few times. The rearrangement uses TRBV2 and TRBJ2-7, with 7 nucleotides matching TRBD1. The CDR3 has 13 residues. The junction had 5 bases not matched to a gene; V was cut back by 7 bases and J by 2 bases. Per germline, CDR1 SNHLY and CDR2 FYNNEI. The chain's CDR3 is CASKRQGPYEQYF. The CDR3 nucleotides read TGTGCCAGCAAGAGACAGGGACCCTACGAGCAGTACTTC.

The chain couples TRBV7-2 to TRBJ2-3; TRBD2 is a possible D gene (5 bases). Per the germline V gene, CDR1 is SGHTA and CDR2 is FQGNSA. V lost 1 base and J 9 bases, leaving 11 bases between the germline ends. The CDR3 extends over 13 amino acids. The CDR3 here is CASSLVRGETQYF. CDR3 DNA sequence: TGTGCCAGCAGCTTAGTCCGGGGTGAGACGCAGTATTTT.

This clonotype has just a few counts. The chain links TRBV28 to TRBJ2-5; D uncertain. This CDR3 spans 13 amino acids. The germline V gene has CDR1 MDHEN and CDR2 SYDVKM. Trimming removed 3 bases at V and 1 base at J, with 6 bases between. CDR3: CASSFKTQETQYF. CDR3 sequence (DNA): TGTGCCAGCAGTTTCAAGACCCAAGAGACCCAGTACTTC.

Regarding this clonotype: The CDR3 carries no conserved terminal phenylalanine or tryptophan, so it likely arises from a read error. The chain carries TRBV12-3 or TRBV12-4 and TRBJ1-1; maybe TRBD1 (6 bases). The V and J ends lost 5 bases and 5 bases respectively, with 15 bases between them. The length of the CDR3 is 14 residues. CDR3 loop: CASSPGEGGTEAFS. In nucleotides, the CDR3 is TGTGCCAGCAGTCCAGGTGAGGGGGGAACTGAAGCTTTCTCT.

The chain joins TRBV10-3 to TRBJ2-3; 9 positions match TRBD2. This CDR3 region has 18 residues. J lost 3 bases, V lost 0 bases, and 10 bases had no gene match. Germline lookup yields CDR1 ENHRY and CDR2 SYGVKD. The CDR3 region is CAISESTASGVFTDTQYF. CDR3 bases: TGTGCCATCAGTGAGTCGACCGCTAGCGGGGTTTTTACAGATACGCAGTATTTT.

This clonotype occurred a few times. This sequence joins TRBV7-2 and TRBJ1-2; D uncertain. The CDR3 is made up of 14 amino acids. Germline lookup yields CDR1 SGHTA and CDR2 FQGNSA. Deletions cut 4 bases from V and 3 bases from J, with 12 bases between. The CDR3 loop reads CASSSLTEDYGYTF. CDR3 nucleotide sequence: TGTGCCAGCAGCTCACTAACAGAGGACTATGGCTACACCTTC.

This clonotype was observed a few times. The chain combines TRBV18 with TRBJ2-1; 12 bases are shared with TRBD2. The germline CDR1 and CDR2 sequences are KGHSH and LQKENI. CDR3 length: 17 residues. V lost 6 bases to trimming and J lost 8 bases; unmatched junction nucleotides: 14. CDR3 loop: CASSPIASGGAGHEQFF. The CDR3 DNA sequence: TGTGCCAGCTCTCCTATCGCTAGCGGGGGGGCCGGCCATGAGCAGTTCTTC.

This clonotype occurred a few times. The genes are TRBV6-2 or TRBV6-3 and TRBJ2-1, with 11 bases that match TRBD2. V shed 4 bases, J shed 8 bases, and the junction held 7 bases outside the gene matches. The germline gives CDR1 MNHEY, CDR2 SVGEGT. The CDR3 length is 15 residues. This CDR3 is CASSLAGGRPDEQFF. The DNA for the CDR3 is TGTGCCAGCAGTTTAGCGGGGGGGCGGCCAGATGAGCAGTTCTTC.

The chain links TRBV28 to TRBJ2-5; 8 bases line up with TRBD2. Trimming cost V 3 bases and J 1 base; bases outside gene matches: 10. The CDR3 has 17 amino acids. CDR1 and CDR2 (germline): MDHEN, SYDVKM. The CDR3 loop is CASSFVSGGGSQETQYF. The CDR3 DNA reads TGTGCCAGCAGTTTCGTCTCTGGCGGGGGGTCCCAAGAGACCCAGTACTTC.

This clonotype was recorded at least ten times. The chain employs TRBV3-1 and TRBJ2-2, with D perhaps TRBD2 (5 bases). The V gene lost 1 base and the J gene lost 3 bases, with 9 bases spanning the gap. This CDR3 comprises 15 residues. The V gene's germline CDR1 is LGHDT and CDR2 YNNKEL (reference sequence). The CDR3 sequence is CASSQGQDYTGELFF. The CDR3 nucleotides are TGTGCCAGCAGCCAAGGGCAGGACTACACCGGGGAGCTGTTTTTT.

This clonotype occurred a few times. The CDR3 bases are TGCAGCGTTGAACAGGGGGCCGGAGATACGCAGTATTTT. This codes for CSVEQGAGDTQYF. This chain joins TRBV29-1 and TRBJ2-3, with 8 bases aligning to TRBD1. V lost 2 bases, J lost 5 bases, and 3 bases stayed unmatched. This CDR3 contains 13 residues. The germline V gene encodes CDR1 SQVTM and CDR2 ANQGSEA.

The sample holds a few counts of this clonotype. This chain connects TRBV7-2 to TRBJ1-3; D is perhaps TRBD1 (5 bases). Germline V gene sequence: CDR1 SGHTA, CDR2 FQGNSA. The V and J ends lost 7 bases and 4 bases respectively, with 11 bases between them. The CDR3 covers 13 residues. The CDR3 is CASNRGLGNTIYF. The CDR3 coding sequence is TGTGCCAGCAACCGGGGCTTAGGAAACACCATATATTTT.

This chain links TRBV7-2 with TRBJ2-2; the match to TRBD2 covers 9 bases. The CDR3 contains 16 residues. V shed 0 bases, J shed 8 bases, and the junction held 7 bases outside the gene matches. In germline, CDR1 is SGHTA, CDR2 FQGNSA. CDR3 protein: CASSLALAGPGGELFF. The DNA for the CDR3 is TGTGCCAGCAGCTTAGCACTAGCGGGTCCAGGGGGGGAGCTGTTTTTT.

The sample holds many counts of this clonotype. This rearrangement joins TRBV24-1 to TRBJ1-1; TRBD1 matches 8 bases. J lost 7 bases, V lost 3 bases, and 6 bases had no gene match. CDR1 and CDR2 from the germline V gene are KGHDR and SFDVKD. This CDR3 comprises 14 residues. In DNA form, the CDR3 reads TGTGCCACCAGTGATACATACAGGGGGGATGAAGCTTTCTTT. Its translation is CATSDTYRGDEAFF.

The V and J genes are TRBV12-3 or TRBV12-4 and TRBJ1-6; TRBD1 is a possible D gene (6 bases). V was shortened by 1 base and J by 4 bases, with 14 bases between the two germline ends. The CDR3 has 17 amino acids. The CDR3 coding sequence is TGTGCCAGCAGTTTAGGGGTAACAGGGCGGTATAATTCACCCCTCCACTTT. Translation gives CASSLGVTGRYNSPLHF.

Ten or more counts support this clonotype. The chain carries TRBV9 and TRBJ1-6, with D unresolved. Germline V CDR1 and CDR2: SGDLS, YYNGEE. The CDR3 length is 15 residues. Trimming removed 4 bases at V and 7 bases at J, with 15 bases between. The CDR3 here is CASSPDPAANSPLHF. The DNA for the CDR3 is TGTGCCAGCAGCCCTGATCCTGCGGCGAATTCACCCCTCCACTTT.

This clonotype has only a few counts. This chain joins TRBV6-1 and TRBJ1-6, with D maybe TRBD1 (5 bases). Trimming shortened V by 1 base and J by 7 bases, and 14 bases separated the two germline ends. Per the germline V gene, CDR1 is MNHNS and CDR2 is SASEGT. The CDR3 covers 16 residues. The CDR3 here is CASSEGGFGANSPLHF. For the CDR3, the DNA is TGTGCCAGCAGTGAAGGTGGTTTCGGGGCCAATTCACCCCTCCACTTT.

There are many counts of this clonotype. The chain has TRBV7-9 and TRBJ2-3; TRBD1 or TRBD2 may be the D gene (5 bases each). The CDR3 has 16 residues. Germline values: CDR1 SEHNR, CDR2 FQNEAQ (reference sequence). V shed 2 bases and J shed 2 bases, with 14 bases lying between them. The CDR3: CASSLYLGRHTDTQYF. The CDR3 region has the DNA TGTGCCAGCAGCTTATATTTGGGACGGCACACAGATACGCAGTATTTT. Complete variable domain (other parts from reference TRBV7-9 and TRBJ2-3): DTGVSQNPRHKITKRGQNVTFRCDPISEHNRLYWYRQTLGQGPEFLTYFQNEAQLEKSRLLSDRFSAERPKGSFSTLEIQRTEQGDSAMYLCASSLYLGRHTDTQYFGPGTRLTVL.

This clonotype was detected only a few times. The chain is built from TRBV7-2 and TRBJ2-5; 9 nucleotides line up with TRBD2. The CDR3 loop spans 18 amino acids. Germline CDR1 is SGHTA and CDR2 is FQGNSA. V lost 6 bases, J lost 4 bases, and 18 bases stayed unmatched. DNA of the CDR3: TGTGCCAGCAGGTCAAATCCAATTAAGCGGGGGGCGCGAGAGACCCAGTACTTC. Translation: CASRSNPIKRGARETQYF.

This clonotype was detected a few times. The chain recombines TRBV7-2 with TRBJ1-1; unclear D gene. The CDR3 runs 15 residues. Trimming stripped 0 bases from V and 2 bases from J, with 10 bases between. CDR1 is SGHTA, CDR2 FQGNSA, per germline. The CDR3 spells CASSLAGTFNTEAFF. CDR3 DNA sequence: TGTGCCAGCAGCTTAGCGGGCACCTTCAACACTGAAGCTTTCTTT.

The sample holds a few counts of this clonotype. This sequence joins TRBV28 and TRBJ2-1; 11 bases match TRBD2. V was pared by 5 bases and J by 0 bases, with 12 bases of the junction left unmatched. The germline gives CDR1 MDHEN, CDR2 SYDVKM. This CDR3 spans 19 amino acids. CDR3 nucleotides: TGTGCCAGCAGTCCGACCGGGACTAGCGGTTCGAGCTCCTACAATGAGCAGTTCTTC. It translates to CASSPTGTSGSSSYNEQFF.

J is TRBJ1-2 and V is TRBV4-2, with 10 bases aligning to TRBD1. The junction had 15 bases not matched to a gene; V was cut back by 1 base and J by 4 bases. Per the germline V gene, CDR1 is LGHNA and CDR2 is YNFKEQ. The CDR3 covers 19 residues. CDR3 in amino acids: CASSQGETGGSSVGYGYTF. The DNA of the CDR3 is TGTGCCAGCAGCCAAGGGGAGACAGGGGGCTCTTCTGTCGGCTATGGCTACACCTTC.

In its sample, this clonotype was seen many times. The chain combines TRBV2 with TRBJ2-1; no reliable D call. V lost 6 bases and J 0 bases, leaving 9 bases between the germline ends. The CDR3 sequence is 14 residues long. Germline V gene data show CDR1 as SNHLY and CDR2 as FYNNEI. The CDR3 loop is CASRGSSSYNEQFF. The CDR3 DNA reads TGTGCCAGCAGAGGCTCGAGCTCCTACAATGAGCAGTTCTTC.

This clonotype was recorded many times. In DNA, the CDR3 is TGTGCCAGCAGCCTACCGGGACTAGCGGTCACAGATACGCAGTATTTT. Protein sequence: CASSLPGLAVTDTQYF. This chain uses TRBV28 with TRBJ2-3; 11 nucleotides line up with TRBD2. Germline CDR1 is MDHEN and CDR2 is SYDVKM. The trim removed 6 bases at V and 2 bases at J, leaving 7 bases unmatched. CDR3 length: 16 residues.

This clonotype was seen a handful of times. The CDR3 is CASAGNTIYF. The CDR3 DNA sequence: TGTGCCAGCGCGGGAAACACCATATATTTT. V usage is TRBV2 and J usage is TRBJ1-3, with D unclear. Germline assignment: CDR1 SNHLY and CDR2 FYNNEI. This CDR3 contains 10 residues. V lost 8 bases to trimming and J lost 4 bases, with 3 bases between them.

This clonotype was found a few times. The chain joins TRBV5-1 to TRBJ1-4, with a weak D call TRBD1 (6 bases). CDR1 is SGHRS and CDR2 is YFSETQ in the germline V gene. This CDR3 contains 15 residues. The V end lost 0 bases, the J end lost 0 bases, and 6 bases lay between the germline ends. The CDR3 DNA sequence: TGCGCCAGCAGCTTGGAGGGGGCAACTAATGAAAAACTGTTTTTT. It encodes CASSLEGATNEKLFF.

This clonotype was seen many times. The chain employs TRBV6-6 and TRBJ2-7; 7 bases map to TRBD2. Unmatched junction bases numbered 9, after V lost 4 bases and J lost 0 bases. Per germline, CDR1 MNHNY and CDR2 SVGAGI (reference sequence). The CDR3 is 16 amino acids. This CDR3 reads CASSSLWSGVSYEQYF. CDR3 coding DNA: TGTGCCAGCAGTTCCCTGTGGAGCGGGGTCTCCTACGAGCAGTACTTC.